The TCR beta chain described here comes from a study of Ad26.COV2.S vaccination and SARS-CoV-2 variants. On the study more broadly: Ad26.COV2.S, an intramuscular injection, was given once or twice 56 days apart. Whole-study findings and limits: TCR breadth and depth analyses may have underestimated total T cell responses.

The germline CDR1 and CDR2 sequences are LGHDT and YNNKEL (reference sequence). With 1 base clipped from V and 8 bases from J, the junction kept 4 bases outside the gene matches. The CDR3 length is 14 residues. Treatment meaning: some 19 received Ad26.COV2.S at low or high dose, single or two shots; five or six received placebo; per-sample allocation not given. It was on day 63 after the first vaccine or placebo injection that samples were taken. A remark on this clone: Antigen: not known.

This table comes from immunoSEQ multiplex PCR, and its TCRdb copy is limited to in-frame clones, with some not included. Among roughly 380,000 clones, roughly 90% were seen once, and the ten largest hold 3.6%. The sample was peripheral blood, taken in a trial of Ad26.COV2.S vaccine versus placebo. The receptor was isolated from a person aged 18-60 years who received the Ad26.COV2.S COVID-19 vaccine or a placebo. This sequence joins TRBV3-1 (or the pseudogene TRBV3-2) and TRBJ2-2; 7 bases line up with TRBD2. The CDR3 protein is CASSQVSSGGELFF. The CDR3, as DNA: TGTGCCAGCAGCCAAGTCAGTAGCGGGGGGGAGCTGTTTTTT.